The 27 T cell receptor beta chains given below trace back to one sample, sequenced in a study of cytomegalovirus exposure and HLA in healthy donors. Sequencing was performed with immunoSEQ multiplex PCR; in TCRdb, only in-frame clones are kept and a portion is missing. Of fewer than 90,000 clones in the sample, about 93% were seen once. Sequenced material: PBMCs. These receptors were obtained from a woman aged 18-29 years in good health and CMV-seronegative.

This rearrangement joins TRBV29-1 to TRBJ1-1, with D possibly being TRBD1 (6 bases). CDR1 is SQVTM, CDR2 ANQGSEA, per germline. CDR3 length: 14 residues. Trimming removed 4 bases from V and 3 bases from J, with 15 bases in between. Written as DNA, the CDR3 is TGCAGCGTTGGGGGGCTACCTGGGGACACTGAAGCTTTCTTT. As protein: CSVGGLPGDTEAFF.

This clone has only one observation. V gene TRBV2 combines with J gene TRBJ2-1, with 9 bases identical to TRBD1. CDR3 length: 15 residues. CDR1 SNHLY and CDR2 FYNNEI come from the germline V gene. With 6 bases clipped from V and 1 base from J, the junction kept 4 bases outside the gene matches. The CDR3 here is CASRVDRGSYNEQFF. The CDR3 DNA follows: TGTGCCAGCAGGGTAGACAGGGGGTCCTACAATGAGCAGTTCTTC.

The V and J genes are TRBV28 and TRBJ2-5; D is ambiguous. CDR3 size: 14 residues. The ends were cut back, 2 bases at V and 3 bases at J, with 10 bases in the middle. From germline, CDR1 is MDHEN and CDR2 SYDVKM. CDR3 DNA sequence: TGTGCCAGCAGTTTAACCCTATCTGAAGAGACCCAGTACTTC. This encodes CASSLTLSEETQYF.

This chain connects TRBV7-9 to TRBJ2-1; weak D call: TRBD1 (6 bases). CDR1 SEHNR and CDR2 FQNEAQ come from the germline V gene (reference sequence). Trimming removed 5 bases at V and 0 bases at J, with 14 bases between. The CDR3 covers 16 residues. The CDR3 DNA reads TGTGCCAGCAGCGACCAAGACAGGAGCTCCTACAATGAGCAGTTCTTC. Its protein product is CASSDQDRSSYNEQFF.

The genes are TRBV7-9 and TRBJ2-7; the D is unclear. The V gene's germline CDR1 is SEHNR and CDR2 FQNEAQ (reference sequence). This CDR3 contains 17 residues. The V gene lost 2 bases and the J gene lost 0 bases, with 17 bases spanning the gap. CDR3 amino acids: CASSLWASTMSSYEQYF. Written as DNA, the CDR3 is TGTGCCAGCAGCTTATGGGCATCGACCATGAGCTCCTACGAGCAGTACTTC.

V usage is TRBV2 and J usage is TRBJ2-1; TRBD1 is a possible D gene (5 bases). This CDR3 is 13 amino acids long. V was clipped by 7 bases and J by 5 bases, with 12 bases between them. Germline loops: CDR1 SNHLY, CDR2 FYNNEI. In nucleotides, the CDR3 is TGTGCCAGCATGACAGAGCATAACAATGAGCAGTTCTTC. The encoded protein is CASMTEHNNEQFF.

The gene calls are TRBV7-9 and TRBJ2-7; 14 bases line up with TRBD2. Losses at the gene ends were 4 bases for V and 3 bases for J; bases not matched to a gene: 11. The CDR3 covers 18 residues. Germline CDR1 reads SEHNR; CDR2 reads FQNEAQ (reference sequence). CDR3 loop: CASSSMGLAGDPNYEQYF. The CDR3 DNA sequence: TGTGCCAGCAGCTCGATGGGACTAGCGGGGGATCCTAACTACGAGCAGTACTTC. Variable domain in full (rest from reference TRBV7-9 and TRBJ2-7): DTGVSQNPRHKITKRGQNVTFRCDPISEHNRLYWYRQTLGQGPEFLTYFQNEAQLEKSRLLSDRFSAERPKGSFSTLEIQRTEQGDSAMYLCASSSMGLAGDPNYEQYFGPGTRLTVT.

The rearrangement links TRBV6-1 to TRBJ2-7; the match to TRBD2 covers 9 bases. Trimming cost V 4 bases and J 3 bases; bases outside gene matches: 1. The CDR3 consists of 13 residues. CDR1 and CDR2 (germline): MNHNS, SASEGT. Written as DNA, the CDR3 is TGTGCCAGCAGTGTAGCGGGAGACTACGAGCAGTACTTC. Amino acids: CASSVAGDYEQYF.

CDR3 DNA: TGTGCCAGCAGCCCCAGCCCGGGACTTGTTTACAATGAGCAGTTCTTC. Encoded protein: CASSPSPGLVYNEQFF. The chain has TRBV9 and TRBJ2-1, with D possibly TRBD2 on 6 matching bases. V gave up 4 bases and J gave up 4 bases, with 18 bases separating them. The CDR3 is 16 residues long. The germline V gene encodes CDR1 SGDLS and CDR2 YYNGEE.

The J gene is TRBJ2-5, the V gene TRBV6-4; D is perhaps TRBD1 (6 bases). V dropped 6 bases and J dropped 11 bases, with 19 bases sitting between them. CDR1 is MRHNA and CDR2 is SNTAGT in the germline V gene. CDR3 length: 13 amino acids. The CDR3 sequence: CASRVKDQGPQYF. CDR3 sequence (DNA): TGTGCCAGCAGGGTTAAAGATCAGGGGCCTCAGTACTTC.

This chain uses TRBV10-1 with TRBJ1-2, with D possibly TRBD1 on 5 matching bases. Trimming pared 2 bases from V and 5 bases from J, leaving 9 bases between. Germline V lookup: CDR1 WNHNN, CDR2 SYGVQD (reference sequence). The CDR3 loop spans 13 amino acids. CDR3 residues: CASSERSGYGYTF. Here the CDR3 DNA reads TGCGCCAGCAGTGAGAGGTCAGGGTATGGCTACACCTTC.

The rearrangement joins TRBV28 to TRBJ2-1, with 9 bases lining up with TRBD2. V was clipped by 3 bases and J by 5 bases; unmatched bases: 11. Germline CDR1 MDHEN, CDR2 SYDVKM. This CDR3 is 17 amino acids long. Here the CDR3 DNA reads TGTGCCAGCAGTTTTTCGGCGGGAGGGGTTCATCACAATGAGCAGTTCTTC. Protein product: CASSFSAGGVHHNEQFF. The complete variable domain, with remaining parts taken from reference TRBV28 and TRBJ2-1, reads DVKVTQSSRYLVKRTGEKVFLECVQDMDHENMFWYRQDPGLGLRLIYFSYDVKMKEKGDIPEGYSVSREKKERFSLILESASTNQTSMYLCASSFSAGGVHHNEQFFGPGTRLTVL.

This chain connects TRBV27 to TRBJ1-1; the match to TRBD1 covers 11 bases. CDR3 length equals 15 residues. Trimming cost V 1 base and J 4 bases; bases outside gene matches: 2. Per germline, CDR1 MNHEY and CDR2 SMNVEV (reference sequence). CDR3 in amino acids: CASSLWTGGTTEAFF. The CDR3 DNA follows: TGTGCCAGCAGTTTATGGACAGGGGGCACCACTGAAGCTTTCTTT.

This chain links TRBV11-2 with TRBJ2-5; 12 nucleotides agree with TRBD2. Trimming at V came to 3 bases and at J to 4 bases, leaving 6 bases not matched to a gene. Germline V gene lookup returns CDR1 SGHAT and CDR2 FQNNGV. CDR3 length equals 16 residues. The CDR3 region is CASSLRLAGVVETQYF. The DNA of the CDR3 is TGTGCCAGCAGCTTGCGACTAGCGGGAGTAGTAGAGACCCAGTACTTC.

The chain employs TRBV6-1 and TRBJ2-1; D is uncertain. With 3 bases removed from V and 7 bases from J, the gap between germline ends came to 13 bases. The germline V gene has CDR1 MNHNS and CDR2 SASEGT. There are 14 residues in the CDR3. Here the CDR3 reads CASSDVNLRNEQFF. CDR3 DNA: TGTGCCAGCAGTGATGTAAATCTTCGGAATGAGCAGTTCTTC.

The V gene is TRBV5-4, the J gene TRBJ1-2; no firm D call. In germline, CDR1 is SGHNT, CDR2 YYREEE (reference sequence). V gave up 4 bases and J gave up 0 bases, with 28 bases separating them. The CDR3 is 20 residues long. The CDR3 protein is CASSRGGARRVPSTNYGYTF. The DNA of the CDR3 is TGTGCCAGCAGCCGGGGTGGAGCCCGTCGGGTCCCTTCAACTAACTATGGCTACACCTTC.

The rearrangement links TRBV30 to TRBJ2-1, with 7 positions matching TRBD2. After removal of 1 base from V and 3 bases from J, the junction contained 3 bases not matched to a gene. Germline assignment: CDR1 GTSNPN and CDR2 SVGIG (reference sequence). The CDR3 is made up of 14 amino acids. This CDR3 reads CAWSDSGYYNEQFF. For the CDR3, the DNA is TGTGCCTGGAGTGATAGCGGGTACTACAATGAGCAGTTCTTC.

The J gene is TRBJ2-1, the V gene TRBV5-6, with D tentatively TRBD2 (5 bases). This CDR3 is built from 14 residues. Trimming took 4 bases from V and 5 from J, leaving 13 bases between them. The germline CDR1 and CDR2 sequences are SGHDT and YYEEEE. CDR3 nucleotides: TGTGCCAGCAGCATAGGACTGGATGACAATGAGCAGTTCTTC. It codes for CASSIGLDDNEQFF.

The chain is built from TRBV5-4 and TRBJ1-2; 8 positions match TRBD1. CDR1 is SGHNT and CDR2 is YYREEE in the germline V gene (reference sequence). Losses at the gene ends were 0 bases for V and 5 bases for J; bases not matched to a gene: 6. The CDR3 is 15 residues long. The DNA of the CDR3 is TGTGCCAGCAGCTTGGAGGACAGGGTTGGGTATGGCTACACCTTC. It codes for CASSLEDRVGYGYTF.

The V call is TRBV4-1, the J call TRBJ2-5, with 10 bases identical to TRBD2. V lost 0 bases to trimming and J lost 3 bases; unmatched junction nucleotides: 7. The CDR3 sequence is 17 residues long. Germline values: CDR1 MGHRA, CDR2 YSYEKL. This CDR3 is CASSQDLSSGGEETQYF. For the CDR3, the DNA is TGCGCCAGCAGCCAAGATCTATCCAGCGGGGGGGAAGAGACCCAGTACTTC.

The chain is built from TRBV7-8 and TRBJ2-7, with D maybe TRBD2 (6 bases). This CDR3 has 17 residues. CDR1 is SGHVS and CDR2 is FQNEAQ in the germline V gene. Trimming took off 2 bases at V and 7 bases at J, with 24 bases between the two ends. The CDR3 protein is CASSLLEAPEGTWEQYF. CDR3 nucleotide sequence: TGTGCCAGCAGCTTATTAGAAGCTCCGGAGGGTACGTGGGAGCAGTACTTC.

CDR3 nucleotide sequence: TGTGCCCTCCGGAGGCAGTACACCGGGGAGCTGTTTTTT. This translates into CALRRQYTGELFF. This chain connects TRBV2 to TRBJ2-2; perhaps TRBD2 as D (5 bases). Germline-derived CDR1 and CDR2 are SNHLY and FYNNEI. With 11 bases removed from V and 3 bases from J, the gap between germline ends came to 13 bases. The CDR3 spans 13 residues.

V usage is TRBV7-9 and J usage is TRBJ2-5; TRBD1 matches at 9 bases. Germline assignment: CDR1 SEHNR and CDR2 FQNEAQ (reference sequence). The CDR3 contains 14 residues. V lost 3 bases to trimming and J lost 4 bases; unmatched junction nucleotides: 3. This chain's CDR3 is CASSFATGGETQYF. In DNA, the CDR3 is TGTGCCAGCAGCTTTGCGACAGGGGGAGAGACCCAGTACTTC.

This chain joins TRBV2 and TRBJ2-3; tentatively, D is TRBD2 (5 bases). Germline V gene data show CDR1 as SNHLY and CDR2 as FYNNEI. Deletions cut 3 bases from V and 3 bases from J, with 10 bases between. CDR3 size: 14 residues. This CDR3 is CASSDRWRTDTQYF. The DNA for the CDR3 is TGTGCCAGCAGTGACCGTTGGAGGACAGATACGCAGTATTTT.

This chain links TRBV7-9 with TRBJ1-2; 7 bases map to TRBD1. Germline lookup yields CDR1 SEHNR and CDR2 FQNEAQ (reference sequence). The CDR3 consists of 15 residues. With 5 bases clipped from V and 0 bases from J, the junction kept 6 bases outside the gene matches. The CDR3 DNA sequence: TGTGCCAGCAGCCCCACAGGGGCTGCTAACTATGGCTACACCTTC. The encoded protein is CASSPTGAANYGYTF.

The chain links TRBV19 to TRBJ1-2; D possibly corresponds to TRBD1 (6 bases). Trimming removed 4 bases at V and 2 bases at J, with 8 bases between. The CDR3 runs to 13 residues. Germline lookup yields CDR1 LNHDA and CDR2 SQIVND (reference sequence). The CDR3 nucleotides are TGTGCCAGTAGTAGAGGACAGAACTATGGCTACACCTTC. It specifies CASSRGQNYGYTF.

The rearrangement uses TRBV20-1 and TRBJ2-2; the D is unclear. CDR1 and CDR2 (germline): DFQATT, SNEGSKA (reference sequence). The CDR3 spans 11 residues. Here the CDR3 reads CMAPNTGELFF. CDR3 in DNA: TGCATGGCCCCAAACACCGGGGAGCTGTTTTTT.